The 6 T cell receptor beta chains reported below all come from one sample, sequenced in a study of Ad26.COV2.S vaccination and SARS-CoV-2 variants. Treatment defined: around 19 received Ad26.COV2.S at low or high dose, single or two shots; 5 received placebo; per-sample allocation not given. After the first vaccine or placebo injection, samples were drawn on day 63. The protocol was immunoSEQ multiplex PCR, while the TCRdb copy is restricted to in-frame clones and leaves out a portion. The sample has roughly 390,000 clones, around nine tenths seen once. Specimen: peripheral blood, collected in a trial of Ad26.COV2.S vaccine versus placebo. The source is a person aged 18-65 years who received the Ad26.COV2.S COVID-19 vaccine or a placebo.

J is TRBJ1-1 and V is TRBV6-8, with a tentative D call TRBD1 (5 bases). The CDR3 covers 15 residues. CDR1 MNHGY and CDR2 SAAAGT come from the germline V gene. Trimming cost V 10 bases and J 1 base, with 19 bases left between them. DNA for the CDR3: TGTGCCACCAAACTACGGGGGGGACCGAACACTGAAGCTTTCTTT. It translates to CATKLRGGPNTEAFF.

The chain uses TRBV19 and TRBJ2-5, with 8 bases lining up with TRBD2. Looked up from germline, CDR1 is LNHDA and CDR2 is SQIVND (reference sequence). This CDR3 contains 15 residues. V trimming: 4 bases; J trimming: 1 base; junction bases outside the gene matches: 5. The CDR3 spells CASSTGTRTQETQYF. The CDR3 nucleotides read TGTGCCAGTAGTACTGGGACTAGGACCCAAGAGACCCAGTACTTC.

This chain connects TRBV4-1 to TRBJ1-1; D remains ambiguous. Germline CDR1 MGHRA, CDR2 YSYEKL. The CDR3 sequence is 11 residues long. With 3 bases removed from V and 12 bases from J, the gap between germline ends came to 11 bases. CDR3 in amino acids: CASSQQRVSFF. CDR3 in DNA: TGCGCCAGCAGCCAGCAGCGGGTGTCTTTCTTT.

The chain uses TRBV6-2 or TRBV6-3 and TRBJ1-2; 9 bases are shared with TRBD1. CDR1 is MNHEY, CDR2 SVGEGT, per germline. The CDR3 is 17 residues long. With V trimmed by 5 bases and J by 4 bases, 14 bases remained unmatched. The CDR3 DNA reads as TGTGCCAGCAGTACCCAGACTTCGACAGGGGGTCTCTATGGCTACACCTTC. This codes for CASSTQTSTGGLYGYTF.

V is TRBV4-1 and J is TRBJ2-6, with D unresolved. The CDR3 extends over 19 amino acids. Trimming took off 5 bases at V and 0 bases at J, with 20 bases between the two ends. CDR1 and CDR2 from the germline V gene are MGHRA and YSYEKL. The CDR3 DNA reads TGCGCCAGCAGCTTAAGGATCGGGCAGTCGAGCTCTGGGGCCAACGTCCTGACTTTC. Translation: CASSLRIGQSSSGANVLTF.

This chain links TRBV18 with TRBJ2-2; a weak D match, TRBD1 (6 bases). V lost 3 bases to trimming and J lost 1 base, with 9 bases between them. There are 15 residues in the CDR3. Germline V gene lookup returns CDR1 KGHSH and CDR2 LQKENI. The CDR3 bases are TGTGCCAGCTCACCTGGACAGAAGAACACCGGGGAGCTGTTTTTT. Protein sequence: CASSPGQKNTGELFF.